The clone carrying this T cell receptor (beta chain) has only one observation. Arm-PCR of CDR3 regions with iRepertoire HTBI primers generated TCR beta libraries. TCRdb re-called the multiplex PCR reads with MiXCR, one entry per CDR3 protein. The repertoire holds about 400,000 distinct CDR3 sequences, with more than 20% as singletons. V lost 3 bases and J lost 1, with 6 bases in between. CDR1 is SGHRS, CDR2 YFSETQ, per germline. The length of the CDR3 is 13 residues. The time point denotes: persistent/refractory GD, antithyroid drugs over 5 years with positive TRAb. From RNA extracted from PBMCs, the TCR library was made. The data were obtained in a study of regulatory T cells in long-lasting Graves disease.

The TCR originated in a female donor with Graves disease. The sequenced sample was peripheral blood mononuclear cells (PBMCs), obtained when the disease was refractory, from a patient treated with antithyroid drugs. The gene calls are TRBV5-1 and TRBJ2-3, with D perhaps matching TRBD2 (6 bases). CDR3 residues: CASSWGGTDTQYF. The CDR3 DNA reads TGCGCCAGCAGCTGGGGGGGCACAGATACGCAGTATTTT.